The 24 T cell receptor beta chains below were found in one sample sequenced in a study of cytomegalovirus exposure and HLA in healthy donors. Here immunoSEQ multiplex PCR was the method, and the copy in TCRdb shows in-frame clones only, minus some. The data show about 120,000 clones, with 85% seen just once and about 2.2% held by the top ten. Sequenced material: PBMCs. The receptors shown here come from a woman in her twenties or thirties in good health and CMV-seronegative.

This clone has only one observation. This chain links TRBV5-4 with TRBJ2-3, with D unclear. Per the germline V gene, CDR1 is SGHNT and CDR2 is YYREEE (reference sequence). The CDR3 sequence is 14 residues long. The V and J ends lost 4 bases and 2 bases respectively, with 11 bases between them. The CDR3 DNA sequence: TGTGCCAGCAGCATAGGAGCTAACACAGATACGCAGTATTTT. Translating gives CASSIGANTDTQYF.

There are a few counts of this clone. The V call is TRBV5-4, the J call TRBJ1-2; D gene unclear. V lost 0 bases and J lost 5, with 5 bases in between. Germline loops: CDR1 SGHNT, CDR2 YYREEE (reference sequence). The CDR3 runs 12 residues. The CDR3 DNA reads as TGTGCCAGCAGCTTGGAACAGTATGGCTACACCTTC. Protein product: CASSLEQYGYTF.

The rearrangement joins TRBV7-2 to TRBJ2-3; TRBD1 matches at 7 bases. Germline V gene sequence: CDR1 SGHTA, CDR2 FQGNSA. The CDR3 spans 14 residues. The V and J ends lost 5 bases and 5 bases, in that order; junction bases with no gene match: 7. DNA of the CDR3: TGTGCCAGCAGCCCCGGGACAGCGGAAGATACGCAGTATTTT. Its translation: CASSPGTAEDTQYF.

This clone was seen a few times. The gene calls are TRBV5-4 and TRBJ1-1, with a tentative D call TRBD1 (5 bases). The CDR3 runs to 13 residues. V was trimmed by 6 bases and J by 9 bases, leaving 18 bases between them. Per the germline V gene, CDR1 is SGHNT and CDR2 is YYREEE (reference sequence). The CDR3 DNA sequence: TGTGCCAGCAACCCGGGCGGGGGGTCTCAAGCTTTCTTT. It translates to CASNPGGGSQAFF.

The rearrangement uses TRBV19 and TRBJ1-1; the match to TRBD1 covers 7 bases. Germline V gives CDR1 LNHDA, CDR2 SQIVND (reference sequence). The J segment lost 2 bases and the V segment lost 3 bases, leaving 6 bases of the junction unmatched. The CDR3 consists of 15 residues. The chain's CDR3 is CASSILGQPNTEAFF. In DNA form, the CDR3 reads TGTGCCAGTAGTATCTTGGGACAGCCTAACACTGAAGCTTTCTTT. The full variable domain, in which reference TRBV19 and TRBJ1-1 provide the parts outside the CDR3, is DGGITQSPKYLFRKEGQNVTLSCEQNLNHDAMYWYRQDPGQGLRLIYYSQIVNDFQKGDIAEGYSVSREKKESFPLTVTSAQKNPTAFYLCASSILGQPNTEAFFGQGTRLTVV.

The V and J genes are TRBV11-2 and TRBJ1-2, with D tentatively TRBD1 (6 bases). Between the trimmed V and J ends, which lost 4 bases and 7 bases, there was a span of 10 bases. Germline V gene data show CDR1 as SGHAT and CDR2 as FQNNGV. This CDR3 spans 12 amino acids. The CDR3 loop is CASSSEGGGYTF. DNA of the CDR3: TGTGCCAGCAGCTCAGAGGGGGGTGGCTACACCTTC.

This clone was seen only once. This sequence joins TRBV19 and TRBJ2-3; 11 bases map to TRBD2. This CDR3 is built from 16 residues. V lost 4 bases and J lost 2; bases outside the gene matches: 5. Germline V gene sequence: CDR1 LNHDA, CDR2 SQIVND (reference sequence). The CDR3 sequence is CASSTRLAGFTDTQYF. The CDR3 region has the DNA TGTGCCAGTAGTACTCGACTAGCGGGGTTCACAGATACGCAGTATTTT.

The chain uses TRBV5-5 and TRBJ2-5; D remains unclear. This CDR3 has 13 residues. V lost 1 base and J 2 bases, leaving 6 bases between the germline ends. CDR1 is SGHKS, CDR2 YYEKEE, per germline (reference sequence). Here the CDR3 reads CASSLNLQETQYF. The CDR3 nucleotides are TGTGCCAGCAGCTTGAATCTTCAAGAGACCCAGTACTTC.

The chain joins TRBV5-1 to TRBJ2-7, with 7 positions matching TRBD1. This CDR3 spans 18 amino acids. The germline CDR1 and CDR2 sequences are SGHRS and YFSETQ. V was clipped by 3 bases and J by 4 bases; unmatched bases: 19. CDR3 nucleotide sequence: TGCGCCAGCAGCTCGACCTGGACTGGGGACAGTATAGGGTACGAGCAGTACTTC. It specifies CASSSTWTGDSIGYEQYF.

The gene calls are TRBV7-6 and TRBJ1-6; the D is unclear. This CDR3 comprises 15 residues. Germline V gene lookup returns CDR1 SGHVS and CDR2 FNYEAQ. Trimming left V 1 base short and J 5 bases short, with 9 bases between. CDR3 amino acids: CASSLDGRNNSPLHF. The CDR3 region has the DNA TGTGCCAGCAGCTTAGATGGCAGGAATAATTCACCCCTCCACTTT. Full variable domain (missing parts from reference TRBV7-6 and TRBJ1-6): GAGVSQSPRYKVTKRGQDVALRCDPISGHVSLYWYRQALGQGPEFLTYFNYEAQQDKSGLPNDRFSAERPEGSISTLTIQRTEQRDSAMYRCASSLDGRNNSPLHFGNGTRLTVT.

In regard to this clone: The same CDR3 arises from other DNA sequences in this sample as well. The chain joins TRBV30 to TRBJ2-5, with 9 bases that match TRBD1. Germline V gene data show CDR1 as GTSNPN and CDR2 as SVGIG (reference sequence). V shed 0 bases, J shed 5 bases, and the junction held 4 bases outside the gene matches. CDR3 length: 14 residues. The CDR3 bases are TGTGCCTGGAGTGTCCGACAGGGGGGGGAGACCCAGTACTTC. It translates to CAWSVRQGGETQYF.

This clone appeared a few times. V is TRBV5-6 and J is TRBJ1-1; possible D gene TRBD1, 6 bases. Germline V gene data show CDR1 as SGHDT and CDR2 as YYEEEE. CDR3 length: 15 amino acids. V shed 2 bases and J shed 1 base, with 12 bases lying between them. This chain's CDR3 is CASSFLDRTNTEAFF. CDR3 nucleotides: TGTGCCAGCAGCTTCCTTGACAGGACGAACACTGAAGCTTTCTTT.

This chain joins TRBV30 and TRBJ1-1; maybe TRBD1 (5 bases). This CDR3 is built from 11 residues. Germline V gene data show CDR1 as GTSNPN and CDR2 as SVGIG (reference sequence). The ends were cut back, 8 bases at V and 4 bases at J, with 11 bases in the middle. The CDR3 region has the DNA TGTGCCCGACAGACAGCCACTGAAGCTTTCTTT. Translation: CARQTATEAFF.

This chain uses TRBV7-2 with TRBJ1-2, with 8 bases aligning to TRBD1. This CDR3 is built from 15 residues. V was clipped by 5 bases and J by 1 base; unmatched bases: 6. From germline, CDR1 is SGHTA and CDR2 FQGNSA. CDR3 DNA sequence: TGTGCCAGCAGCCTCGGACAGGGAAGTAACTATGGCTACACCTTC. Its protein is CASSLGQGSNYGYTF. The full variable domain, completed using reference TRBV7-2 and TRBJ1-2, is GAGVSQSPSNKVTEKGKDVELRCDPISGHTALYWYRQSLGQGLEFLIYFQGNSAPDKSGLPSDRFSAERTGGSVSTLTIQRTQQEDSAVYLCASSLGQGSNYGYTFGSGTRLTVV.

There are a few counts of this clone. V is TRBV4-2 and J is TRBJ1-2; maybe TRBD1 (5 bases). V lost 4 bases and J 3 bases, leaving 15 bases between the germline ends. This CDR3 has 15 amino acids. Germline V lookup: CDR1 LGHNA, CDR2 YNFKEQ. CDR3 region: CASSPVSATDYGYTF. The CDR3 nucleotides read TGTGCCAGCAGCCCAGTTTCGGCGACAGACTATGGCTACACCTTC.

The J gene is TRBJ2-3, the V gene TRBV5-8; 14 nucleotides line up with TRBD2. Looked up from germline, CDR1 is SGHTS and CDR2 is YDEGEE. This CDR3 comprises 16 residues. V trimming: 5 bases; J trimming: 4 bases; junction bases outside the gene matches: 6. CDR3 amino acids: CASSPGTSGGPDTQYF. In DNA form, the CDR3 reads TGTGCCAGCAGTCCCGGGACTAGCGGGGGTCCAGATACGCAGTATTTT.

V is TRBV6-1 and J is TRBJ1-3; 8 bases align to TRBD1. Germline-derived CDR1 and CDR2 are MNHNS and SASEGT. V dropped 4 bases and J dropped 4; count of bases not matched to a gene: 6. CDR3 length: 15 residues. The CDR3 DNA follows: TGTGCCAGCAGTGCGGACAGGGTCTCAGGAAACACCATATATTTT. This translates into CASSADRVSGNTIYF.

DNA for the CDR3: TGTGCCAGCATCTCTTTACACAGGGCCCCGGACACCATATATTTT. As protein: CASISLHRAPDTIYF. This chain links TRBV9 with TRBJ1-3; TRBD1 is a possible D gene (6 bases). In germline, CDR1 is SGDLS, CDR2 YYNGEE. Trimming cost V 6 bases and J 8 bases, with 21 bases left between them. The CDR3 length is 15 residues.

The chain's CDR3 is CASSAGAVPYEQYF. CDR3 in DNA: TGTGCCAGCAGCGCCGGAGCAGTCCCCTACGAGCAGTACTTC. The chain couples TRBV11-1 to TRBJ2-7; the D is unclear. The V gene lost 5 bases and the J gene lost 2 bases, with 13 bases spanning the gap. This CDR3 comprises 14 residues. The germline V gene encodes CDR1 SGHAT and CDR2 FQDESV (reference sequence).

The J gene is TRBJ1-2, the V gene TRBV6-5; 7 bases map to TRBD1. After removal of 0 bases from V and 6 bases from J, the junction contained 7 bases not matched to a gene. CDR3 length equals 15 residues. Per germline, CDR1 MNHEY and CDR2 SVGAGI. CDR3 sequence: CASSYSEGARDGYTF. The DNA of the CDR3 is TGTGCCAGCAGTTACTCAGAGGGGGCAAGGGATGGCTACACCTTC.

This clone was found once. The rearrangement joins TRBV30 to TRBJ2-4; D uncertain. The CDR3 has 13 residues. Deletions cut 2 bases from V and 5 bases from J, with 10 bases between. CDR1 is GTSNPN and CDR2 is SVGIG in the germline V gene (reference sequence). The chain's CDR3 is CAWSPGRENIQYF. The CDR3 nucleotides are TGTGCCTGGAGTCCCGGCCGGGAAAACATTCAGTACTTC.

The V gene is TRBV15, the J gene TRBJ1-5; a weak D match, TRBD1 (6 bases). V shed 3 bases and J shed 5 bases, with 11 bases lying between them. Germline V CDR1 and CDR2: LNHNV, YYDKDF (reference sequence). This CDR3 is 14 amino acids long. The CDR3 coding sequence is TGTGCCACCAGCAGTCACAGGGCCGATCAGCCCCAGCATTTT. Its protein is CATSSHRADQPQHF.

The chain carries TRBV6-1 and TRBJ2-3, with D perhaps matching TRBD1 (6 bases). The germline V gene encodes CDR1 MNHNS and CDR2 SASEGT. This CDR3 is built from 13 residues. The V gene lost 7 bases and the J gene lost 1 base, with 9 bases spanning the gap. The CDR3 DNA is TGTGCCAGCATTCGGACAGGCACAGATACGCAGTATTTT. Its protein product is CASIRTGTDTQYF.

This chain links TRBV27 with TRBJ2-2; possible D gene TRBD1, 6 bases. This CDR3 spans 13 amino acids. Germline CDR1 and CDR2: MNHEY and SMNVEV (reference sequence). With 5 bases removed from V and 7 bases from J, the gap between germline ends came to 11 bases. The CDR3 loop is CASSLGANGELFF. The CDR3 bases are TGTGCCAGCAGTCTGGGGGCGAACGGGGAGCTGTTTTTT.